This T cell receptor (beta chain) came from a study of T cell changes during pregnancy in multiple sclerosis. The CDR3 is made up of 14 amino acids. Trimming took 1 base from V and 4 from J, leaving 8 bases between them. Germline lookup yields CDR1 SGHVS and CDR2 FNYEAQ. Produced via immunoSEQ multiplex PCR; TCRdb's table is partial and in-frame only. Of tens of thousands of clones listed, 75% to 95% are singletons. Sequences were derived from peripheral blood, sampled in the first trimester of pregnancy. The TCR comes from a female donor in good health, enrolled as a control in a pregnancy study. The chain uses TRBV7-6 and TRBJ2-1; possible D gene TRBD2, 5 bases. The CDR3, as DNA: TGTGCCAGCAGCTTAGAAAGCGGATACAATGAGCAGTTCTTC. Translating gives CASSLESGYNEQFF.